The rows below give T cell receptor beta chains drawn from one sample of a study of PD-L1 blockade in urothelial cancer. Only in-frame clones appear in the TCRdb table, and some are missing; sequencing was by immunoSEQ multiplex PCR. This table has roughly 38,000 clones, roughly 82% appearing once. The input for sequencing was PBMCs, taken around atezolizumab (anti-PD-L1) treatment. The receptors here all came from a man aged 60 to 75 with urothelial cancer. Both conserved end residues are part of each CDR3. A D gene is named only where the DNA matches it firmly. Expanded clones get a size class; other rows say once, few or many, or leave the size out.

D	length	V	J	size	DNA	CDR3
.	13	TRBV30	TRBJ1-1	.	TGTGCCTGCCCGGACAGCCAGAACACTGAAGCTTTCTTT	CACPDSQNTEAFF
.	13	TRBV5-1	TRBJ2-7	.	TGCGCCAGCGCCGCCAGGCCCTCCTACGAGCAGTACTTC	CASAARPSYEQYF
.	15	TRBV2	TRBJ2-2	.	TGTGCCAGCAGTTCACAGGGTCTAGGCACCGGGGAGCTGTTTTTT	CASSSQGLGTGELFF
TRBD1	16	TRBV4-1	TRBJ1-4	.	TGCGCCAGCAGCCAAGACTGGACAGGGCGGAATGAAAAACTGTTTTTT	CASSQDWTGRNEKLFF
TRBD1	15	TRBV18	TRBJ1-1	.	TGTGCCAGCTCGCAGATGACAGGGAAGTTAACTGAAGCTTTCTTT	CASSQMTGKLTEAFF
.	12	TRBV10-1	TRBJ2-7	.	TGCGCCACCAGACAGAGAAACTACGAGCAGTACTTC	CATRQRNYEQYF
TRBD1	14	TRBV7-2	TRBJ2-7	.	TGTGCCAGCAGCTTGGGGGGACAGGGAAGGGAGCAGTACTTC	CASSLGGQGREQYF
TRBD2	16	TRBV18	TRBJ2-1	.	TGTGCCAGCTCACCTTACTCGGGACTACTTTACAATGAGCAGTTCTTC	CASSPYSGLLYNEQFF
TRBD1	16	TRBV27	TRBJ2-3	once	TGTGCCAGCAGCCTTGGACAGGCACCTAGCACAGATACGCAGTATTTT	CASSLGQAPSTDTQYF
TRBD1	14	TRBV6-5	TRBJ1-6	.	TGTGCCAGCAGTTACGGGACAGCTAATTCACCCCTCCACTTT	CASSYGTANSPLHF
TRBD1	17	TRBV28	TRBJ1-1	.	TGTGCCAGCAGTTCCCCTGGGTGGAAGGGGGCGGGAACTGAAGCTTTCTTT	CASSSPGWKGAGTEAFF
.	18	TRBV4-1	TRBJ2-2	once	TGCGCCAGCAGCCAAGATCCTAAGGGGGTTTCGAACACCGGGGAGCTGTTTTTT	CASSQDPKGVSNTGELFF
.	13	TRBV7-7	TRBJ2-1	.	TGTGCTAGCAGCTTAGCGTCCGGGGATGAGCAGTTCTTC	CASSLASGDEQFF
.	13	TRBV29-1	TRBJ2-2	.	TGCAGCACGGAGGAAGGGAACACCGGGGAGCTGTTTTTT	CSTEEGNTGELFF
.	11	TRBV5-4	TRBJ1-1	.	TGTGCCAGCAGCCGGGACACTGAAGCTTTCTTT	CASSRDTEAFF
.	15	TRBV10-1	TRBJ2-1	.	TGCGCCAGCAGTGATGGAGGCGGCTCCTACAATGAGCAGTTCTTC	CASSDGGGSYNEQFF
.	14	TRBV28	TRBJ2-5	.	TGTGCCAGCAGTCGTCACAGAGAACAAGAGACCCAGTACTTC	CASSRHREQETQYF
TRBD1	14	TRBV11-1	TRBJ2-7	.	TGTGCCAGCAGCTTAAACAGGGGCGACTACGAGCAGTACTTC	CASSLNRGDYEQYF
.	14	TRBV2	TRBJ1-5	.	TGTGCCAGCAGCTCCCAGGGCTTCAATCAGCCCCAGCATTTT	CASSSQGFNQPQHF
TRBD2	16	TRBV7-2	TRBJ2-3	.	TGTGCCAGCAGCTTGGAGACTAGCGGGGGGGCAGATACGCAGTATTTT	CASSLETSGGADTQYF
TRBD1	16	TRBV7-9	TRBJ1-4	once	TGTGCCAGCAGCTTAACCCCGGCAGGGGGAGGAGAAAAACTGTTTTTT	CASSLTPAGGGEKLFF
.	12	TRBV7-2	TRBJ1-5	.	TGTGCCAGCAGCTTAAACTCTGAGCCCCAGCATTTT	CASSLNSEPQHF
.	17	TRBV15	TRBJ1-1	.	TGTGCCACCAGCAGGGGACGATCCGGGACAAGAGGAACTGAAGCTTTCTTT	CATSRGRSGTRGTEAFF
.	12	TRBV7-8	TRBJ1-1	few	TGTGCCAGCAGCTTGAGCCGGGCTGAAGCTTTCTTT	CASSLSRAEAFF
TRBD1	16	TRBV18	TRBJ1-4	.	TGTGCCAGCTCATTACCTACAGGGGAGGCTAATGAAAAACTGTTTTTT	CASSLPTGEANEKLFF
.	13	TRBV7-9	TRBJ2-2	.	TGTGCCAGCGGCACCCGTGACACCGGGGAGCTGTTTTTT	CASGTRDTGELFF
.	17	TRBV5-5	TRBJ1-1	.	TGTGCCAGCAGCTTGAGACCCGGTGGAGGGGCGAACACTGAAGCTTTCTTT	CASSLRPGGGANTEAFF
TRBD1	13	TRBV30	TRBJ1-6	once	TGTGCCTGGAGTGGGGACAGACATTCACCCCTCCACTTT	CAWSGDRHSPLHF
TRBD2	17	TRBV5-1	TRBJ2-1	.	TGCGCCAGCAGCTTGAAGCGGGGGGGTCTAGGCTACAATGAGCAGTTCTTC	CASSLKRGGLGYNEQFF
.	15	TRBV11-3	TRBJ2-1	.	TGTGCCAGCAGCTTAGGGGGGCGGAAAGACAATGAGCAGTTCTTC	CASSLGGRKDNEQFF
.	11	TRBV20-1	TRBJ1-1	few	TGCAGTGCTAGAGAGCCCGGAGGCGCTTTCTTT	CSAREPGGAFF
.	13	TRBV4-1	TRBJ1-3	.	TGCGCCAGCAGCCAAGTTATTTTAAACACCATATATTTT	CASSQVILNTIYF
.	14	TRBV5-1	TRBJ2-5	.	TGCGCCAGCAGCTTGGGGGTGACAGAAGAGACCCAGTACTTC	CASSLGVTEETQYF
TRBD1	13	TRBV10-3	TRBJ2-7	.	TGTGCCATCATGGCACAGGGGAAATACGAGCAGTACTTC	CAIMAQGKYEQYF
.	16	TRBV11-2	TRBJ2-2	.	TGTGCCAGCAGCTTCGGACACCCCCCAAACACCGGGGAGCTGTTTTTT	CASSFGHPPNTGELFF
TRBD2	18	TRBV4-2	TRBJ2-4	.	TGTGCCAGCAGCCAAGATTTGCCCAGCGGGGGGAGAAAAAACATTCAGTACTTC	CASSQDLPSGGRKNIQYF
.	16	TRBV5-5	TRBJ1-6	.	TGTGCCAGCAGCTTGGCGCGCCAGGGAAATAATTCACCCCTCCACTTT	CASSLARQGNNSPLHF
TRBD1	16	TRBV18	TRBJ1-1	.	TGTGCCAGCTCACCACGGGTCACAGGGGTGAACACTGAAGCTTTCTTT	CASSPRVTGVNTEAFF
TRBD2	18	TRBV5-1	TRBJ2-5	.	TGCGCCAGCAGCCCTTCCCTAGCGGGGGAGCCCACGGGAGAGACCCAGTACTTC	CASSPSLAGEPTGETQYF